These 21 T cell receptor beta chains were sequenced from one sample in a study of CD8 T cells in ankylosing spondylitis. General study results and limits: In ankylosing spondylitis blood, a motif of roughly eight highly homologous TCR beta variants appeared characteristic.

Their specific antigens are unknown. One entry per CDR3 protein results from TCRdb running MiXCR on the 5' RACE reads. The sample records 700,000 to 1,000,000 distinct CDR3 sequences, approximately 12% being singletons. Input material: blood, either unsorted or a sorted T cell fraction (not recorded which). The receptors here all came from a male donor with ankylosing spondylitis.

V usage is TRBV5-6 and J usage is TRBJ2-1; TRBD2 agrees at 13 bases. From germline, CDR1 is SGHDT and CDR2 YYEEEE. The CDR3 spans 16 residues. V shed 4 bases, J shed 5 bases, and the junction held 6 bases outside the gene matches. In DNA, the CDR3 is TGTGCCAGCAGCCAAGGACTAGCGGGGGTTGACAATGAGCAGTTCTTC. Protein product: CASSQGLAGVDNEQFF.

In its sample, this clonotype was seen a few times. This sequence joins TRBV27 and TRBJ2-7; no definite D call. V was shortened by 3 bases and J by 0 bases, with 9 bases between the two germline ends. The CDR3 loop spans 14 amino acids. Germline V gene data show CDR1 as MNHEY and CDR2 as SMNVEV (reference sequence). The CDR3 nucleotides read TGTGCCAGCAGTTTCGATCCGATCTCCTACGAGCAGTACTTC. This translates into CASSFDPISYEQYF.

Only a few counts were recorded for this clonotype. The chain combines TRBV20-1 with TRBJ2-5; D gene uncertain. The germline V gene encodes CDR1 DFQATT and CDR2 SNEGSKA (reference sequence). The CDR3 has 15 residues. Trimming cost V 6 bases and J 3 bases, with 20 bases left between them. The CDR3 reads CSAPRLTGPKETQYF. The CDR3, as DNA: TGCAGTGCCCCGAGACTTACCGGCCCTAAAGAGACCCAGTACTTC.

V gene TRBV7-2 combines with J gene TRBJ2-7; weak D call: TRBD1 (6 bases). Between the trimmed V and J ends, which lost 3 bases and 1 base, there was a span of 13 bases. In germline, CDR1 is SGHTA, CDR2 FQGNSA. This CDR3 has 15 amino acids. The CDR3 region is CASSFTRGPSYEQYF. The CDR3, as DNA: TGTGCCAGCAGCTTTACCAGGGGCCCATCCTACGAGCAGTACTTC.

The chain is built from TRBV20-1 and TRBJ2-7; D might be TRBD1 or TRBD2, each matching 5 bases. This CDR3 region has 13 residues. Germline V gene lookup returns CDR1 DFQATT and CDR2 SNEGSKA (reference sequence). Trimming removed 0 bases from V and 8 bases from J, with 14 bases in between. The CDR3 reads CSARDPGPEKQYF. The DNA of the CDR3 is TGCAGTGCTAGAGATCCGGGACCCGAGAAGCAGTACTTC.

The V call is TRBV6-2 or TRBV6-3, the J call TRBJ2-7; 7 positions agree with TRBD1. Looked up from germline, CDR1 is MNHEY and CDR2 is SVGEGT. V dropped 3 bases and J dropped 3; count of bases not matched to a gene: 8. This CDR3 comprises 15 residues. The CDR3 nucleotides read TGTGCCAGCAGTTATCCATGGACAGGAAACTACGAGCAGTACTTC. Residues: CASSYPWTGNYEQYF.

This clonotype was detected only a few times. In nucleotides, the CDR3 is TGTGCCAGCAGTTTTCTTGACAACTATGGCTACACCTTC. Encoded protein: CASSFLDNYGYTF. This chain connects TRBV28 to TRBJ1-2; D remains ambiguous. The CDR3 totals 13 residues. Deletions cut 3 bases from V and 2 bases from J, with 7 bases between. Germline CDR1 reads MDHEN; CDR2 reads SYDVKM.

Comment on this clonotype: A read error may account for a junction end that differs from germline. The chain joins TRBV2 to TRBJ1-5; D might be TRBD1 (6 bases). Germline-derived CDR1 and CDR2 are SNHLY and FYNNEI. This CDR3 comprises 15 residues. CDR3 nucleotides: TGTGCCAGCAGCCTCCAGGGGATTAGCAATCAGGCCCAGCATTTT. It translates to CASSLQGISNQAQHF.

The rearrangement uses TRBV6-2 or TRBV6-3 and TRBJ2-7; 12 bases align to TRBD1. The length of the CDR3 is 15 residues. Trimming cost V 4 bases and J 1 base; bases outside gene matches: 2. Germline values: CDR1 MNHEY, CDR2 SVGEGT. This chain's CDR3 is CASSWDRGRSYEQYF. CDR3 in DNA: TGTGCCAGCAGTTGGGACAGGGGGCGATCCTACGAGCAGTACTTC.

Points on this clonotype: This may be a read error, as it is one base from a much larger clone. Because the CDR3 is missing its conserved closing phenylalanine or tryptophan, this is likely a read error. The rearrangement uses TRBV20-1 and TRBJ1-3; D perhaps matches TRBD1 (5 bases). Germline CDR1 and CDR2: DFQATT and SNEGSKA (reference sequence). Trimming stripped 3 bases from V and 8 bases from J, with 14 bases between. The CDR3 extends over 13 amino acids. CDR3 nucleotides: TGCAGTGCTAGCGGGGGTAAAGGGGACACCATATATCTT. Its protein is CSASGGKGDTIYL.

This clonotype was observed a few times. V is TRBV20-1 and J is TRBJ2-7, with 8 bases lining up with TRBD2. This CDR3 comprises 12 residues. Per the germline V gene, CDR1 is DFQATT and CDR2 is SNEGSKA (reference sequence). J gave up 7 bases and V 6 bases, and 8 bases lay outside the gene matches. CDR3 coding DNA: TGCAGTGCCTGGACTAGCTCGGGGGAGCAGTACTTC. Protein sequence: CSAWTSSGEQYF.

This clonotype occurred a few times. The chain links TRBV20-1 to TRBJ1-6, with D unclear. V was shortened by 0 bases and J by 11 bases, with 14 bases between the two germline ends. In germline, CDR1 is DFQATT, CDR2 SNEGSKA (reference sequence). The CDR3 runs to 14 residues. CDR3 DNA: TGCAGTGCTAGAGATTTTGGAGGTCGTGCACCCCTCCACTTT. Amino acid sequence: CSARDFGGRAPLHF.

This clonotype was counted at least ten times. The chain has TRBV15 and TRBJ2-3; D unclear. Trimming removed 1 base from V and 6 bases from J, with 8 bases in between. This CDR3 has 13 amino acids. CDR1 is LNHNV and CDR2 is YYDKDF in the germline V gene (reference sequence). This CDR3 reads CATSRGVPDTQYF. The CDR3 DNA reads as TGTGCCACCAGCAGAGGAGTACCCGATACGCAGTATTTT.

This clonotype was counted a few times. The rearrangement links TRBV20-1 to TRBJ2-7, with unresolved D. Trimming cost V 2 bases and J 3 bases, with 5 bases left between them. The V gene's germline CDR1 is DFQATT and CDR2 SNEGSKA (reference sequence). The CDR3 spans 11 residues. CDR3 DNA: TGCAGTGCTAGATCTTACTACGAGCAGTACTTC. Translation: CSARSYYEQYF.

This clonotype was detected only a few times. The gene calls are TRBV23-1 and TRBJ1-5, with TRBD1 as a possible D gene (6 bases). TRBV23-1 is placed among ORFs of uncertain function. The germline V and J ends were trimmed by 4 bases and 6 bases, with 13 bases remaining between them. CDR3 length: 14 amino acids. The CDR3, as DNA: TGCGCCAGCAGTCCTACAGGGTGGTGTCAGCCCCAGCATTTT. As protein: CASSPTGWCQPQHF.

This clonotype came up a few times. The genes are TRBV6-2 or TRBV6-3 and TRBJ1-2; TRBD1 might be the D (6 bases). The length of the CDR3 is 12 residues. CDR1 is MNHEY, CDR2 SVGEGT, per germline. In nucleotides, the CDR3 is TGTGCGGCAGAGCAGGGGCCCTATGGCTACACCTTC. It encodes CAAEQGPYGYTF.

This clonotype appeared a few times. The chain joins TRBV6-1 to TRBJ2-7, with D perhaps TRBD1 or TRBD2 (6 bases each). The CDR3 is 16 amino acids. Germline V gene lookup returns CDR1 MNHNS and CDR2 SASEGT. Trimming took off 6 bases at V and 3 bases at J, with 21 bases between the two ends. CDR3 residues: CASRTLGAGEVYEQYF. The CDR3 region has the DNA TGTGCCAGCAGAACCCTTGGGGCAGGGGAGGTCTACGAGCAGTACTTC.

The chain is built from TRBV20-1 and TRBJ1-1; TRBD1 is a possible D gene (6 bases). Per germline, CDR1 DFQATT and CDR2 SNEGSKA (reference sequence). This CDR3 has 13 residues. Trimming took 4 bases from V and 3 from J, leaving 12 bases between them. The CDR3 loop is CSAKSSGDTEAFF. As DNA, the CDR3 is TGCAGTGCTAAAAGTTCAGGGGACACTGAAGCTTTCTTT.

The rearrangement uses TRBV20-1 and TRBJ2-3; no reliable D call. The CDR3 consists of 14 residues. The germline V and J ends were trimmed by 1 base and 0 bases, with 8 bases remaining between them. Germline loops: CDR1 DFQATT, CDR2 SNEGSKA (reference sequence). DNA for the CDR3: TGCAGTGCTAGAGGGGCTTCTAGCACAGATACGCAGTATTTT. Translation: CSARGASSTDTQYF.

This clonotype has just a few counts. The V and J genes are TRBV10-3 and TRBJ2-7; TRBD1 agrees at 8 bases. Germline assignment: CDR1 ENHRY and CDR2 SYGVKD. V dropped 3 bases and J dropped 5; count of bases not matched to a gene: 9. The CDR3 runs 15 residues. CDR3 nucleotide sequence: TGTGCCATCAGTGAACCGACAGGGGCAGGGGACGAGCAGTACTTC. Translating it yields CAISEPTGAGDEQYF.

The CDR3 bases are TGTGCCAGCAGCCGAGTCCCAACTAATGAAAAACTGTTTTTT. As protein: CASSRVPTNEKLFF. The chain combines TRBV5-5 with TRBJ1-4, with D unresolved. The germline gives CDR1 SGHKS, CDR2 YYEKEE (reference sequence). Between the trimmed V and J ends, which lost 4 bases and 0 bases, there was a span of 7 bases. CDR3 length: 14 residues.